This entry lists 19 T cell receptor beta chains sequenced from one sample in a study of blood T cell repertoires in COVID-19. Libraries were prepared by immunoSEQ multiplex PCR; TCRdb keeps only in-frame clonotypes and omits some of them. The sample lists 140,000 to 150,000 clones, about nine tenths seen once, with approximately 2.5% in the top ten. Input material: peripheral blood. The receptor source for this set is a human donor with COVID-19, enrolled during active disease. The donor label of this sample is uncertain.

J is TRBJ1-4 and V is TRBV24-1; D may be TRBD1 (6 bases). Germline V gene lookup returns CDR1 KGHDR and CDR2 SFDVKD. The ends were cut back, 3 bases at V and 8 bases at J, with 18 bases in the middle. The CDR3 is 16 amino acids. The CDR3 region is CATSDAGGGREEKLFF. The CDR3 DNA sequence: TGTGCCACCAGTGATGCGGGCGGGGGCCGAGAGGAAAAACTGTTTTTT.

The CDR3 bases are TGTGCCAGCAGCTTAGCATTAGCGGGGGCTGGTGAGCAGTTCTTC. Encoded protein: CASSLALAGAGEQFF. The chain combines TRBV7-9 with TRBJ2-1; 9 bases are shared with TRBD2. The V segment lost 0 bases and the J segment 9 bases; nucleotides outside the gene matches: 6. Looked up from germline, CDR1 is SEHNR and CDR2 is FQNEAQ (reference sequence). The CDR3 consists of 15 residues.

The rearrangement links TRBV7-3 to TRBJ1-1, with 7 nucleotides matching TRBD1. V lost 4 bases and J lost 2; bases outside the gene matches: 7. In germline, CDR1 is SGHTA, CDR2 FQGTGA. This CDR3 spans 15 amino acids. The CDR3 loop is CASSSTGQLNTEAFF. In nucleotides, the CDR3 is TGTGCCAGCAGCTCCACGGGACAGCTAAACACTGAAGCTTTCTTT.

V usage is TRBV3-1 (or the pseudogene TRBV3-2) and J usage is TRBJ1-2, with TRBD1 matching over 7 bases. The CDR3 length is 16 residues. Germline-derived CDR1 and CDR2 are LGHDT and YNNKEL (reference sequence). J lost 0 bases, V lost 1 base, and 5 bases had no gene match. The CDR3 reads CASSQGTGLTNYGYTF. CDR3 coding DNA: TGTGCCAGCAGCCAAGGGACAGGTCTTACTAACTATGGCTACACCTTC.

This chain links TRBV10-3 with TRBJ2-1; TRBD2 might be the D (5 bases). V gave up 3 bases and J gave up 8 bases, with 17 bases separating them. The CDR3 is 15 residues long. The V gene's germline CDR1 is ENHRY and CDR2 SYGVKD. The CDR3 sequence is CAISDASGASDEQFF. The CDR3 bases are TGTGCCATCAGTGATGCCAGCGGAGCGTCGGATGAGCAGTTCTTC.

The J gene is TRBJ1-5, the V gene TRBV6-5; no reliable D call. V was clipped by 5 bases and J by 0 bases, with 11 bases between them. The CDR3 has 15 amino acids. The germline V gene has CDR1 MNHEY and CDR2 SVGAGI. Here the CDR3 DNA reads TGTGCCAGCAGTACAACGGGGTATAGCAATCAGCCCCAGCATTTT. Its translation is CASSTTGYSNQPQHF.

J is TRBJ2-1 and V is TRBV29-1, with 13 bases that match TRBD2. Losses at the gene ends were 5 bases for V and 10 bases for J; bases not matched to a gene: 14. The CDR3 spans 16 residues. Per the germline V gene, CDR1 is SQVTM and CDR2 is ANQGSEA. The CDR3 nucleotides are TGCAGCGTTACCACCTGGACTAGCGGGGGTGGCGCAGAGCAGTTCTTC. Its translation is CSVTTWTSGGGAEQFF.

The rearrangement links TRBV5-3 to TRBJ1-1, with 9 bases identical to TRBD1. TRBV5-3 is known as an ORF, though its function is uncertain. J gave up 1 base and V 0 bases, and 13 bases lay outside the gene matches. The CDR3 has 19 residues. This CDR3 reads CARSLGRTGGVEGNTEAFF. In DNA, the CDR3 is TGTGCCAGAAGCTTGGGGCGAACAGGGGGCGTGGAAGGGAACACTGAAGCTTTCTTT.

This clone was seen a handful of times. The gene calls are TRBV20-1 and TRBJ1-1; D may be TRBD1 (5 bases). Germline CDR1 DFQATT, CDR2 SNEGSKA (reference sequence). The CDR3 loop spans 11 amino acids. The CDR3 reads CARGGSTEAFF. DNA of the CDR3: TGCGCACGGGGGGGTTCAACTGAAGCTTTCTTT.

The CDR3 DNA reads TGTGCCAGCAGCTTACAGGGGGGAAATCAGCCCCAGCATTTT. Translating it yields CASSLQGGNQPQHF. The chain uses TRBV5-5 and TRBJ1-5; 8 nucleotides line up with TRBD1. The germline V gene has CDR1 SGHKS and CDR2 YYEKEE (reference sequence). The CDR3 is 14 amino acids. V shed 2 bases, J shed 4 bases, and the junction held 2 bases outside the gene matches.

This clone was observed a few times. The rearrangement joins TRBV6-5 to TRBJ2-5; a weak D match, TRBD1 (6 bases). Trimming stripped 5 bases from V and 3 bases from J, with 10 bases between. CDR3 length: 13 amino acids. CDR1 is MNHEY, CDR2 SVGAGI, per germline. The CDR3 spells CASSHRVKETQYF. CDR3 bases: TGTGCCAGCAGTCACAGGGTGAAAGAGACCCAGTACTTC.

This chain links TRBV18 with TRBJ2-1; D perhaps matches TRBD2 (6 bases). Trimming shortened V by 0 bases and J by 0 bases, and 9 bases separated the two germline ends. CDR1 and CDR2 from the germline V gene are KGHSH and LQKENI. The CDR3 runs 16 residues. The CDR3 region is CASSPPGGSSYNEQFF. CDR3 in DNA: TGTGCCAGCTCACCACCGGGGGGAAGCTCCTACAATGAGCAGTTCTTC.

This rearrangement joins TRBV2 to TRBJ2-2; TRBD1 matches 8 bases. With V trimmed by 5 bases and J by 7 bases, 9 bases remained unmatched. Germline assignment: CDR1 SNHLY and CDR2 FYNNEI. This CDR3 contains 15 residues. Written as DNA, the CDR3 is TGTGCCAGCAGTATTCAGGGGGCTTCGAACGGGGAGCTGTTTTTT. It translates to CASSIQGASNGELFF.

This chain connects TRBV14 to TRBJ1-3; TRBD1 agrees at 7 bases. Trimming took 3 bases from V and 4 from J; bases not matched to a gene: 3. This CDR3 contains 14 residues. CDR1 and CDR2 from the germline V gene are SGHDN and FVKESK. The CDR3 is CASSQGGQGNTIYF. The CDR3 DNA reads TGTGCCAGCAGCCAGGGGGGACAGGGAAACACCATATATTTT.

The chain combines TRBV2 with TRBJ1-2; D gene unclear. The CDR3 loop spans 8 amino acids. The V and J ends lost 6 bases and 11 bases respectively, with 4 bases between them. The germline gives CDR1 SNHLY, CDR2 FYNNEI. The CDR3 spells CASSLYTF. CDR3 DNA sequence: TGTGCCAGCAGCCTTTACACCTTC. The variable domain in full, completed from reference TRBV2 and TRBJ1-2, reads EPEVTQTPSHQVTQMGQEVILRCVPISNHLYFYWYRQILGQKVEFLVSFYNNEISEKSEIFDDQFSVERPDGSNFTLKIRSTKLEDSAMYFCASSLYTFGSGTRLTVV.

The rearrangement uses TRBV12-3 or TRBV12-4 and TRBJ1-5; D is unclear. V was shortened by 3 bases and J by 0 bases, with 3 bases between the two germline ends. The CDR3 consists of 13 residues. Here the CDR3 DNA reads TGTGCCAGCAGTTTTAATAGCAATCAGCCCCAGCATTTT. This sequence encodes CASSFNSNQPQHF.

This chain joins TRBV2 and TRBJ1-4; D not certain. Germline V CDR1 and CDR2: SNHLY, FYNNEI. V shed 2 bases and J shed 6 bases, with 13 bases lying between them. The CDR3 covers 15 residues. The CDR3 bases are TGTGCCAGCAGTGAATTAAGCAGGTGGGATGAAAAACTGTTTTTT. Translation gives CASSELSRWDEKLFF.

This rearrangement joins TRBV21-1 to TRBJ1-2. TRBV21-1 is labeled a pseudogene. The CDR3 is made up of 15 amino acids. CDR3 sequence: CASSKGGESNYGYTF. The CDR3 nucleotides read TGTGCCAGCAGCAAAGGGGGGGAGAGTAACTATGGCTACACCTTC.

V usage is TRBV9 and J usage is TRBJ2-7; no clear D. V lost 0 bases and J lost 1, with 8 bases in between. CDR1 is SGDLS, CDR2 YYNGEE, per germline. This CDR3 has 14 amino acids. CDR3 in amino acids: CASSVEYISYEQYF. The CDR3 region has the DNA TGTGCCAGCAGCGTAGAATACATTTCCTACGAGCAGTACTTC.